This T cell receptor (beta chain) was documented in a study of blood T cell repertoires in COVID-19. Overall study: The origin of the acute and convalescent COVID-19 samples was the United States, Italy and Spain.

Authors' data handling: From reference gene primer amplification, estimates of nucleated cell counts were derived. Assay: immunoSEQ multiplex PCR; the TCRdb copy retains only in-frame clones and omits some. The V and J calls and clone size come from that table; D and trimming were worked out from the DNA. The sample records some 250,000 clones, 88% being singletons. The CDR3 is made up of 13 amino acids. V lost 3 bases and J 8 bases, leaving 8 bases between the germline ends. From germline, CDR1 is SGHDN and CDR2 FVKESK. This clonotype originated in a woman in her 30s with acute or convalescent COVID-19. This chain connects TRBV14 to TRBJ1-6; no clear D gene. The sequenced material came from peripheral blood. The CDR3 sequence is CASSQSSDSPLHF. The DNA for the CDR3 is TGTGCCAGCAGCCAGAGTTCGGATTCACCCCTCCACTTT.